One and the same sample provided the 15 T cell receptor beta chains below, sequenced in a study of T cells after yellow fever vaccination. MiXCR was run by TCRdb on the 5' RACE reads, yielding one entry per CDR3 protein. The data contain fewer than 350,000 distinct CDR3 sequences, 8.5% to 9% of them seen just once; the ten biggest clones take up approximately 19%. The material sequenced was PBMCs, taken on the day of the first yellow fever vaccination. These receptors were collected from a man younger than 35 who received the YFV17D yellow fever vaccine.

This clonotype came up a few times. The chain recombines TRBV14 with TRBJ2-1; TRBD2 agrees at 10 bases. CDR3 length equals 13 residues. Germline CDR1 and CDR2: SGHDN and FVKESK. V dropped 8 bases and J dropped 5; count of bases not matched to a gene: 3. CDR3 bases: TGTGCCAGCCGACTAGCGGGCCACAATGAGCAGTTCTTC. Translating gives CASRLAGHNEQFF.

The sample holds many counts of this clonotype. The chain links TRBV6-2 or TRBV6-3 to TRBJ2-1, with TRBD2 matching over 10 bases. The germline V gene encodes CDR1 MNHEY and CDR2 SVGEGT. Germline trimming cut 5 bases from V and 15 bases from J; bases unmatched to any gene: 16. The CDR3 length is 15 residues. CDR3 nucleotides: TGTGCCAGCAGTGACCCGACTAGCGGGTCGGTTAAGCCGTTCTTC. This encodes CASSDPTSGSVKPFF.

V is TRBV12-3 or TRBV12-4 and J is TRBJ2-7; D gene uncertain. The CDR3 consists of 12 residues. Trimming took 5 bases from V and 6 from J, leaving 11 bases between them. Written as DNA, the CDR3 is TGTGCCAGCAGTATCCCCCGGGCCGAGCAGTACTTC. This translates into CASSIPRAEQYF.

This clonotype has just a few counts. The genes are TRBV28 and TRBJ2-1; 10 bases match TRBD2. Germline CDR1 is MDHEN and CDR2 is SYDVKM. The CDR3 sequence is 15 residues long. Trimming removed 2 bases from V and 4 bases from J; junction bases left unmatched: 2. CDR3 in amino acids: CASSLGTSEYNEQFF. CDR3 bases: TGTGCCAGCAGTTTAGGGACTAGCGAGTACAATGAGCAGTTCTTC.

The chain has TRBV6-1 and TRBJ2-1, with D perhaps matching TRBD2 (6 bases). This CDR3 is 14 amino acids long. Trimming took off 0 bases at V and 8 bases at J, with 11 bases between the two ends. The germline V gene encodes CDR1 MNHNS and CDR2 SASEGT. The CDR3 region is CASSEAGAGHEQFF. The CDR3 DNA is TGTGCCAGCAGTGAAGCGGGAGCGGGTCATGAGCAGTTCTTC.

This clonotype occurred a few times. The chain recombines TRBV12-3 or TRBV12-4 with TRBJ2-7; 9 nucleotides agree with TRBD1. V was clipped by 2 bases and J by 3 bases; unmatched bases: 2. The CDR3 sequence is 14 residues long. The CDR3 coding sequence is TGTGCCAGCAGTTTAAGGGACAGGGACTACGAGCAGTACTTC. Protein product: CASSLRDRDYEQYF.

The gene calls are TRBV9 and TRBJ1-1, with D perhaps TRBD1 (5 bases). This CDR3 is 18 amino acids long. Germline V gives CDR1 SGDLS, CDR2 YYNGEE. The ends were cut back, 3 bases at V and 0 bases at J, with 21 bases in the middle. CDR3 protein: CASSAYQGGSRLNTEAFF. The CDR3 DNA is TGTGCCAGCAGCGCCTACCAGGGTGGATCTAGATTGAACACTGAAGCTTTCTTT.

This clonotype was recorded many times. V and J are TRBV7-2 and TRBJ2-2, with D unclear. Trimming pared 5 bases from V and 3 bases from J, leaving 13 bases between. This CDR3 spans 15 amino acids. Germline CDR1 SGHTA, CDR2 FQGNSA. CDR3 coding DNA: TGTGCCAGCAGCCTGGCCCGACAATACACCGGGGAGCTGTTTTTT. Translation gives CASSLARQYTGELFF.

The rearrangement links TRBV27 to TRBJ2-1, with 9 bases matching TRBD2. Germline assignment: CDR1 MNHEY and CDR2 SMNVEV (reference sequence). J was trimmed by 6 bases and V by 2 bases; bases with no gene match: 5. The CDR3 length is 15 residues. CDR3 sequence: CASSLSSGGGNEQFF. The CDR3 coding sequence is TGTGCCAGCAGTTTAAGTAGCGGGGGTGGCAATGAGCAGTTCTTC.

Notes on this clonotype: One end of the junction does not line up with germline, which may come from a read error. The CDR3 DNA reads as TGTGCCATCAGCATCGGGACGGCTGGAAACACCATACATTTT. It translates to CAISIGTAGNTIHF. The J gene is TRBJ1-3, the V gene TRBV10-3; D may be TRBD1 (5 bases). Germline V CDR1 and CDR2: ENHRY, SYGVKD. This CDR3 region has 14 residues.

This clonotype was observed many times. This rearrangement joins TRBV7-3 to TRBJ2-2; D possibly matches TRBD1 or TRBD2 (7 bases each). CDR3 length: 16 residues. Germline assignment: CDR1 SGHTA and CDR2 FQGTGA. Trimming shortened V by 5 bases and J by 5 bases, and 18 bases separated the two germline ends. The CDR3 protein is CASSPQGGGQTGELFF. The CDR3 DNA reads TGTGCCAGCAGCCCCCAGGGGGGGGGACAGACCGGGGAGCTGTTTTTT.

V is TRBV5-4 and J is TRBJ2-7; TRBD1 matches 11 bases. The CDR3 length is 14 residues. V was clipped by 1 base and J by 6 bases; unmatched bases: 3. Germline V gene sequence: CDR1 SGHNT, CDR2 YYREEE (reference sequence). The CDR3 reads CASSLIGTGGEQYV. As DNA, the CDR3 is TGTGCCAGCAGCTTGATCGGGACAGGGGGCGAGCAGTACGTC.

There are a few counts of this clonotype. The genes are TRBV27 and TRBJ1-5; 10 positions agree with TRBD1. CDR1 is MNHEY and CDR2 is SMNVEV in the germline V gene (reference sequence). With V trimmed by 6 bases and J by 0 bases, 5 bases remained unmatched. This CDR3 has 16 residues. The CDR3 protein is CASSKDRGYSNQPQHF. As DNA, the CDR3 is TGTGCCAGCAGCAAGGACAGGGGGTATAGCAATCAGCCCCAGCATTTT.

J is TRBJ2-5 and V is TRBV7-9; 8 bases match TRBD1. The ends lost 3 bases at V and 3 bases at J; junction bases unmatched: 3. The CDR3 length is 14 residues. Per the germline V gene, CDR1 is SEHNR and CDR2 is FQNEAQ (reference sequence). The CDR3 spells CASSFGQGEETQYF. The CDR3 bases are TGTGCCAGCAGCTTCGGACAGGGAGAAGAGACCCAGTACTTC. Filled out from reference TRBV7-9 and TRBJ2-5, the complete variable domain reads DTGVSQNPRHKITKRGQNVTFRCDPISEHNRLYWYRQTLGQGPEFLTYFQNEAQLEKSRLLSDRFSAERPKGSFSTLEIQRTEQGDSAMYLCASSFGQGEETQYFGPGTRLLVL.

In this sample, this clonotype turned up a few times. The rearrangement links TRBV11-2 to TRBJ2-7; 11 bases fit TRBD1. Germline V CDR1 and CDR2: SGHAT, FQNNGV. The V segment lost 4 bases and the J segment 4 bases; nucleotides outside the gene matches: 6. The CDR3 is 15 amino acids. The CDR3 spells CASSWGQGGIYEQYF. The CDR3 coding sequence is TGTGCCAGCAGCTGGGGACAGGGGGGAATTTACGAGCAGTACTTC.